The T cell receptor (beta chain) under discussion was sequenced for a study of shared clonotypes between healthy human individuals (dated by TCRdb to about 2020). With regard to the full study: A few men and a couple of women, aged 18 to 49 years, made up the cohort. For each donor, three plates each were used for CD4 naive and CD4 memory, two plates were used for CD8 naive, and one plate was used for CD8 memory. To estimate repertoire size and how much clonotype sharing occurs between individuals, the study deeply sequenced the blood TCR repertoires of five healthy adults. To increase sequencing depth and limit assay-specific biases, TCR repertoire library preparation and sequencing were carried out by different laboratories using diverse techniques. Per donor, leukapheresis produced somewhere between about 0.94 and 9.5 billion PBMCs. Study-wide conclusions, independent of this receptor: Sampling was restricted to blood, and TCR repertoires in tissues likely differ from the TCR repertoires found in blood. Rarefaction of sorted-subset datasets indicated incomplete sequencing despite the large sequencing depth. Because the study included a small number of donors, the genetic and exposure-history diversity represented was limited. Compared with non-shared clonotypes, clonotypes shared by all four sorted-subset donors had higher generation probabilities. Naive subsets generally had larger estimated clonotype richness than memory subsets. Pairwise subsampling indicated that sequencing depth was expected to affect the degree of clonotype sharing among donors. Sharing across a few donors was observed for roughly 5.4% of naive CD4, 3.5% of naive CD8, over 2% of memory CD4, and roughly 0.4% of memory CD8 clonotypes.

Healthy HIV-negative adults with no recently reported acute infections or vaccinations were included as donors. Only Caucasian adults living in Nashville, Tennessee, USA were represented among the donors. CD4+ T cells were enriched through magnetic negative selection, after which naive cells were positively selected on CD45RA and the remaining negative fraction served as the memory subset. Blood was collected by leukapheresis, and PBMCs were isolated by Ficoll-Histopaque density gradient centrifugation and then cryopreserved in liquid nitrogen vapor phase. Analytical flow cytometry was used to check the purity and quantity of each magnetically sorted T cell population. Each sorted fraction had its genomic DNA isolated and then quantified by UV absorbance on a Nanodrop 2000c. Using the deep immunoSEQ assay, multiplex PCR amplified TCR CDR3 regions from genomic DNA. Extracted genomic DNA from each cell subset was spread evenly across all wells of several immunoSEQ 96-well plates, with each plate serving as a replicate. For sorted subsets, 200 to 250 ng genomic DNA, equal to 25,000 to 35,000 T cell genomes, was loaded into each replicate PCR. Purified libraries were quantified with a Qubit 3.0 fluorometer, sized on a Bioanalyzer 2100, and re-quantified with the KAPA Library Quantification kit. Each immunoSEQ 96-well plate was sequenced on its own single-read 150-cycle Illumina NextSeq 550 flow cell. The original pipeline was this. The immunoSEQ output contained only junctional sequences without quality scores, so filtering could not match that applied to full-length reads. Sequences were annotated with PyIR, a Python wrapper for IgBLAST v1.9, and V/J genes and CDR3 were assigned using IMGT germline references. Any read was removed if the V/J assignment was weak (E-value above 1e-6), the CDR3 was missing, or the read contained stop codons, out-of-frame junctions, or ambiguous translated residues. V3J clonotypes were defined as sequences sharing an identical inferred V gene, J gene, and CDR3 amino acid sequence. Percentage overlap between repertoires was calculated by dividing the number of shared unique clonotypes by the size of the smaller repertoire. RTK rarefaction, the Chao1 estimator, and Recon v2.1 estimates of unobserved clonotypes were used to assess repertoire richness. OLGA was used to compute generation probabilities for all TCRbeta clonotypes that the gDNA method yielded from several donors. Here the immuneACCESS table is served through TCRdb, limited to in-frame sequences with V and J called. Missing clones are a known gap in these copies; in checked studies unresolved V genes cover under half, and the rest lacks a known reason. Clonal size and the V and J genes are those of that table, whereas D and trimming came from the DNA. This sample holds 1.4 million to 1.5 million clones; roughly 96% were observed only once. In total, the top ten clones hold approximately 1.2% of the sample.

Worth noting for this clone: Its target antigen remains unknown. One base away there is no much larger clone; base qualities are not given.

Via the germline V gene, CDR1 is WSHSY and CDR2 SAAADI. The junction carries 15 bases between V and J, which are trimmed by 2 bases and 4 bases respectively. The CDR3 covers 16 residues, taking in both the cysteine and the phenylalanine. Kept here is only the CDR3 DNA, which spans 48 bases and is read in frame from base 1. The rearranged segments are TRBV10-2 and TRBJ2-1; D gene: possibly TRBD1, on 6 matching bases. The material sequenced was naive CD4+ T cells sorted from blood. The cell subset or site label corresponds to: CD45RA+ positively selected. The sequence was obtained from a man aged 25 to 40 in good health. For the CDR3, the sequence is CASSEGVGQGYNEQFF. Read as DNA, the sequence is TGCGCCAGCAGTGAGGGGGTGGGACAAGGATACAATGAGCAGTTCTTC.